The clone carrying this T cell receptor (beta chain) was observed a handful of times. The data originate from a study of blood T cell repertoires in COVID-19. Study at large: The analysed material was cDNA or gDNA that came from T cells, B-cell-depleted T cells, or PBMCs.

Two negative PCRs, clearance, or symptom resolution were required of recovered Cohort 3 donors. With V trimmed by 6 bases and J by 5 bases, 9 bases remained unmatched. The CDR3 has 14 residues. Germline CDR1 WNHNN, CDR2 SYGVQD (reference sequence). In the original workflow: It was from reference gene primer amplification that nucleated cell counts were estimated. The table came from immunoSEQ multiplex PCR; TCRdb's copy has only in-frame clones and leaves some out. V and J calls plus clone size are reproduced from that table; the DNA served to infer D and trimming. The data show under 350,000 clones, about nine tenths seen once.

This receptor was taken from a young man who had recovered from COVID-19. The chain couples TRBV10-1 to TRBJ2-7; 8 bases line up with TRBD1. The sample consisted of PBMCs or T cells enriched from blood (not recorded which). The CDR3 DNA reads TGCGCCAGCAGCTTCCAGGGGGCGCGCAACGAGCAGTACTTC. This codes for CASSFQGARNEQYF.